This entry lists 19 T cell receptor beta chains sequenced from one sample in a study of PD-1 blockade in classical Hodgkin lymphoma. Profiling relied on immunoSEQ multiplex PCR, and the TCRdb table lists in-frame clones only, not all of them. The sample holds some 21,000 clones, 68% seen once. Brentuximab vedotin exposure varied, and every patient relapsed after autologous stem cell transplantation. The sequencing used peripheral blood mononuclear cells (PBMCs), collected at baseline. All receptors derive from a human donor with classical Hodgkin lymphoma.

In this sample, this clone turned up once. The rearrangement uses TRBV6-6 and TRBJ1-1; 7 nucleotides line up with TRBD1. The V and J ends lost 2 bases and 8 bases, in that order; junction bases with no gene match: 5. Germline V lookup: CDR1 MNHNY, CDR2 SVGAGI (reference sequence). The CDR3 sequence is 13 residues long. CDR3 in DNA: TGTGCCAGCAGTTACGAGGACAGGAGGGAAGCTTTCTTT. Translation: CASSYEDRREAFF.

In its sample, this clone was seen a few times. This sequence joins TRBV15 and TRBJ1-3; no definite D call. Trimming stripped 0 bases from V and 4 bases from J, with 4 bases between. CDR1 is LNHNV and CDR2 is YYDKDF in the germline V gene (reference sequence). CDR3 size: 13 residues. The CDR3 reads CATSRDRGNTIYF. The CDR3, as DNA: TGTGCCACCAGCAGAGATCGGGGAAACACCATATATTTT.

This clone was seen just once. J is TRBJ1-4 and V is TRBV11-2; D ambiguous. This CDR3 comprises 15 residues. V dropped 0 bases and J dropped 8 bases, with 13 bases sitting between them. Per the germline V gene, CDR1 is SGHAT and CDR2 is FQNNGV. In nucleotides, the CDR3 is TGTGCCAGCAGCTTAGAGGCCAGTATATCCGAAAAACTGTTTTTT. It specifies CASSLEASISEKLFF. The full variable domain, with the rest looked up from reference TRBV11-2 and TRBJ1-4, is EAGVAQSPRYKIIEKRQSVAFWCNPISGHATLYWYQQILGQGPKLLIQFQNNGVVDDSQLPKDRFSAERLKGVDSTLKIQPAKLEDSAVYLCASSLEASISEKLFFGSGTQLSVL.

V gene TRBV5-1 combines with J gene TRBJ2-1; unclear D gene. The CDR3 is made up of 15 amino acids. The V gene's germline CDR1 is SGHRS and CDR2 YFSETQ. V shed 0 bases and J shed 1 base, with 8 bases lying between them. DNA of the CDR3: TGCGCCAGCAGCTTGGGAGAAGGGTCCTACAATGAGCAGTTCTTC. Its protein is CASSLGEGSYNEQFF.

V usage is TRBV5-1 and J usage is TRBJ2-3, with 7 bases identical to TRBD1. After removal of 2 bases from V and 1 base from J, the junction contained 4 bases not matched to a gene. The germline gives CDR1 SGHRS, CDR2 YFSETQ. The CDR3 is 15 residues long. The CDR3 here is CASSFGQGGTDTQYF. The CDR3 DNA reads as TGCGCCAGCAGCTTTGGGCAGGGGGGCACAGATACGCAGTATTTT.

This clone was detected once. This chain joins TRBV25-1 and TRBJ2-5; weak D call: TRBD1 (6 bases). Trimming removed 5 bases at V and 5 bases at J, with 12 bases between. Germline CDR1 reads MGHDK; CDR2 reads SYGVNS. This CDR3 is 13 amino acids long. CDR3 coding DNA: TGTGCCAGCAGTCTGGGGGCCGTTGAGACCCAGTACTTC. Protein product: CASSLGAVETQYF.

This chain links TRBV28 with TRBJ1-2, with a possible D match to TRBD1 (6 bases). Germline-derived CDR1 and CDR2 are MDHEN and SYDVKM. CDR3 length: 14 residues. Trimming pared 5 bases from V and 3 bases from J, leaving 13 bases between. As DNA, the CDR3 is TGTGCCAGCAGTCGGGGGGGGCAGTACTATGGCTACACCTTC. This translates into CASSRGGQYYGYTF.

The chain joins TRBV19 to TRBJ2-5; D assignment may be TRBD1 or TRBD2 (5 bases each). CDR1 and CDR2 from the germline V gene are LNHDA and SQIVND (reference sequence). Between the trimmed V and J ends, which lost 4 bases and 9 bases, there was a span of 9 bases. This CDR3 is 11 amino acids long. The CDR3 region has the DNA TGTGCCAGTAGTACCCTGGGGGCCCAGTACTTC. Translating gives CASSTLGAQYF. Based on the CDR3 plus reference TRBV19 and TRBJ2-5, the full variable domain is DGGITQSPKYLFRKEGQNVTLSCEQNLNHDAMYWYRQDPGQGLRLIYYSQIVNDFQKGDIAEGYSVSREKKESFPLTVTSAQKNPTAFYLCASSTLGAQYFGPGTRLLVL.

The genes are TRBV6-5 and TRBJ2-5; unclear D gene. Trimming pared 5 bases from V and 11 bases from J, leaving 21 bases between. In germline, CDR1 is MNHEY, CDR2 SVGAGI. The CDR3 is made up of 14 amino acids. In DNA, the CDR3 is TGTGCCAGCAGTGCGGCTAGTAGGTGGCCCGGTCAGTACTTC. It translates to CASSAASRWPGQYF.

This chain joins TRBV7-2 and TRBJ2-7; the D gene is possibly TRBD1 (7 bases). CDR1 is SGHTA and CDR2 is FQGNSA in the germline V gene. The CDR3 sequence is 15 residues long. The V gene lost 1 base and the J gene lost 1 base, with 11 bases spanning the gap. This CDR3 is CASSLVRDRSYEQYF. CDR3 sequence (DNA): TGTGCCAGCAGCTTAGTGCGGGACAGATCCTACGAGCAGTACTTC.

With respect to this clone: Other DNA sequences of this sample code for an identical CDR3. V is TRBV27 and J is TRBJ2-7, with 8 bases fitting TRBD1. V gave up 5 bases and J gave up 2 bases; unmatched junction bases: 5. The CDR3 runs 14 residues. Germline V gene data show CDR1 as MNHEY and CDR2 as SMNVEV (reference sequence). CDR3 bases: TGTGCCAGCAGTCCTCGGACAGGGCCCTACGAGCAGTACTTC. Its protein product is CASSPRTGPYEQYF.

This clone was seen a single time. The CDR3 spells CASSVGGGSGELNTQYF. The CDR3 nucleotides read TGTGCCAGCAGCGTGGGAGGGGGTAGCGGGGAGTTAAATACGCAGTATTTT. The chain combines TRBV9 with TRBJ2-3; 8 bases agree with TRBD2. Germline V CDR1 and CDR2: SGDLS, YYNGEE. V lost 2 bases and J lost 7; bases outside the gene matches: 15. The CDR3 length is 17 residues.

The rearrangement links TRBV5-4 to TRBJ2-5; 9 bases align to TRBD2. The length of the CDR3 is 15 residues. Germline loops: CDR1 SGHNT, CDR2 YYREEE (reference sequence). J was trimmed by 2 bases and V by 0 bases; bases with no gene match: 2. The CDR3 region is CASSLGRGGQETQYF. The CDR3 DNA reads TGTGCCAGCAGCTTGGGGCGGGGGGGACAAGAGACCCAGTACTTC.

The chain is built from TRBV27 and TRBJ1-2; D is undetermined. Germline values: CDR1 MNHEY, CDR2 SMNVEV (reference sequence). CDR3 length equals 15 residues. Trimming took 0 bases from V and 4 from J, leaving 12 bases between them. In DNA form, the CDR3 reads TGTGCCAGCAGTTTATCAGTATTCGGAACCTATGGCTACACCTTC. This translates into CASSLSVFGTYGYTF.

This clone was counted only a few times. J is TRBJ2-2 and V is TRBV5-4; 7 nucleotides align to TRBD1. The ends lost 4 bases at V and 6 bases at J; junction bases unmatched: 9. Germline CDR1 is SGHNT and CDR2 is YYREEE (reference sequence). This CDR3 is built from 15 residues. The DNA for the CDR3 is TGTGCCAGCAGCAAGAGACAGGGTAACTCCGGGGAGCTGTTTTTT. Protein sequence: CASSKRQGNSGELFF.

CDR3 loop: CAISLQGSYNSPLHF. DNA for the CDR3: TGTGCCATCAGTTTACAGGGCTCCTATAATTCACCCCTCCACTTT. This sequence joins TRBV10-3 and TRBJ1-6; D might be TRBD1 (6 bases). Per the germline V gene, CDR1 is ENHRY and CDR2 is SYGVKD. This CDR3 is built from 15 residues. Trimming left V 5 bases short and J 0 bases short, with 8 bases between.

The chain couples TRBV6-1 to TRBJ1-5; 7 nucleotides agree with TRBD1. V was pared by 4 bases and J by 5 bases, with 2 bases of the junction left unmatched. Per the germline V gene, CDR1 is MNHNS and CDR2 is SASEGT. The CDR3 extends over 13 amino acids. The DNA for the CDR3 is TGTGCCAGCAGTGGTACAGGGGATCAGCCCCAGCATTTT. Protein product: CASSGTGDQPQHF.

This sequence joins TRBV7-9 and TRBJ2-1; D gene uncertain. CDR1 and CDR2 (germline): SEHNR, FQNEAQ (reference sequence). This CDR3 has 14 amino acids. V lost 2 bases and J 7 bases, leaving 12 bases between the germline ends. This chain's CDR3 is CASSLTLGGNEQFF. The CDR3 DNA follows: TGTGCCAGCAGCTTAACACTGGGCGGAAATGAGCAGTTCTTC.

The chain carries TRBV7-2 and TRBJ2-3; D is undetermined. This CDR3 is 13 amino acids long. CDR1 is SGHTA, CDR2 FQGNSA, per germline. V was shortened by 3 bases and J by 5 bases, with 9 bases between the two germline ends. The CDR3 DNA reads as TGTGCCAGCAGCTTCGAGGTGGGAGATACGCAGTATTTT. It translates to CASSFEVGDTQYF.